These 32 T cell receptor beta chains came from one sample sequenced in a study of T cells in Graves' hyperthyroidism and ophthalmopathy. Amplification yielded TCR beta CDR3 regions, with RNA transcripts as the source. Carried out on the TCR CDR3, a first-round RT-PCR used the HTBI primer set. TCRdb recomputed calls from the multiplex PCR reads with MiXCR, one row per CDR3 protein. The repertoire includes more than 550,000 distinct CDR3 sequences, roughly 46% of them detected once, and approximately 7.2% sits in the top ten. Material for sequencing was peripheral blood or thyroid tissue (not recorded which). These receptors were taken from an adult man with Graves' disease, either hyperthyroidism or ophthalmopathy (not recorded which).

V is TRBV25-1 and J is TRBJ1-2, with D uncertain. The V end lost 8 bases, the J end lost 5 bases, and 9 bases lay between the germline ends. CDR1 is MGHDK and CDR2 is SYGVNS in the germline V gene. There are 11 residues in the CDR3. The DNA of the CDR3 is TGTGCCAGCTTATCCGGTTATGGCTACACCTTC. This gives the protein CASLSGYGYTF.

On this clonotype itself: An end of the junction differs from the germline gene, which may be a read error. The chain has TRBV7-9 and TRBJ2-7; 12 bases map to TRBD1. This CDR3 is built from 16 residues. Germline V CDR1 and CDR2: SEHNR, FQNEAQ (reference sequence). CDR3: CASSVAGQGALYEQYF. The CDR3 nucleotides read TGTGCCAGCAGCGTAGCGGGACAGGGGGCTTTGTACGAGCAGTACTTC.

The chain joins TRBV25-1 to TRBJ1-2; TRBD1 matches 7 bases. V was clipped by 9 bases and J by 7 bases; unmatched bases: 5. Germline V gene sequence: CDR1 MGHDK, CDR2 SYGVNS. This CDR3 is built from 11 residues. The CDR3 DNA follows: TGTGCCAGTCAACAGGGGTTTGGCTACACCTTC. Its protein is CASQQGFGYTF.

J is TRBJ1-5 and V is TRBV20-1; D not resolved. V lost 0 bases and J 0 bases, leaving 9 bases between the germline ends. Germline V gene lookup returns CDR1 DFQATT and CDR2 SNEGSKA (reference sequence). This CDR3 has 15 amino acids. The CDR3 bases are TGCAGTGCTAGAGAACACGGAAATAGCAATCAGCCCCAGCATTTT. Translated: CSAREHGNSNQPQHF.

Written as DNA, the CDR3 is TGTGCCAGCAGCTTTGAGGGACAGGGCTACGAGCAGTACTTC. Translating it yields CASSFEGQGYEQYF. V usage is TRBV7-4 and J usage is TRBJ2-7; TRBD1 matches at 9 bases. Looked up from germline, CDR1 is SGHVT and CDR2 is SQSDAQ. This CDR3 is 14 amino acids long. V lost 3 bases, J lost 3 bases, and 3 bases stayed unmatched.

This chain joins TRBV11-1 and TRBJ1-5; 7 nucleotides agree with TRBD1. CDR1 is SGHAT and CDR2 is FQDESV in the germline V gene (reference sequence). J was trimmed by 1 base and V by 11 bases; bases with no gene match: 14. The CDR3 runs to 16 residues. The CDR3 protein is CAWSVGRGMSNQPQHF. In DNA form, the CDR3 reads TGTGCCTGGAGTGTAGGCAGGGGGATGAGCAATCAGCCCCAGCATTTT. Based on the CDR3 plus reference TRBV11-1 and TRBJ1-5, the full variable domain is EAEVAQSPRYKITEKSQAVAFWCDPISGHATLYWYRQILGQGPELLVQFQDESVVDDSQLPKDRFSAERLKGVDSTLKIQPAELGDSAMYLCAWSVGRGMSNQPQHFGDGTRLSIL.

V and J are TRBV4-3 and TRBJ1-2; D not resolved. The germline CDR1 and CDR2 sequences are LGHNA and YSLEER. Trimming removed 0 bases from V and 2 bases from J, with 13 bases in between. The CDR3 length is 16 residues. The CDR3 nucleotides read TGCGCCAGCAGCCAAGATCCGGCCTCCAAAAACTATGGCTACACCTTC. This sequence encodes CASSQDPASKNYGYTF.

This chain joins TRBV7-9 and TRBJ2-2; either TRBD1 or TRBD2 may fit D (5 bases each). V was pared by 4 bases and J by 7 bases, with 16 bases between. The CDR3 extends over 15 amino acids. Germline CDR1 SEHNR, CDR2 FQNEAQ (reference sequence). As DNA, the CDR3 is TGTGCCAGCAGCTCCGGAGATCCGGGGCTCGGGGAGCTGTTTTTT. Protein: CASSSGDPGLGELFF.

As for this clonotype: Since a much larger clone is just one base distant, this may be a read error. V usage is TRBV10-3 and J usage is TRBJ2-7, with D maybe TRBD2 (6 bases). The CDR3 extends over 11 amino acids. In germline, CDR1 is ENHRY, CDR2 SYGVKD. The V and J ends lost 3 bases and 10 bases respectively, with 10 bases between them. The CDR3 here is CAISEGTSQYF. The CDR3 DNA follows: TGTGCCATCAGTGAAGGGACTTCCCAGTACTTC.

This clonotype was counted many times. The chain joins TRBV7-9 to TRBJ2-7; D gene unclear. CDR1 SEHNR and CDR2 FQNEAQ come from the germline V gene (reference sequence). Trimming stripped 7 bases from V and 0 bases from J, with 13 bases between. The CDR3 spans 14 residues. The CDR3 is CASTRGASSYEQYF. The CDR3 nucleotides read TGTGCCAGCACCAGAGGCGCGAGCTCCTACGAGCAGTACTTC. The whole variable domain, remainder taken from reference TRBV7-9 and TRBJ2-7, is DTGVSQNPRHKITKRGQNVTFRCDPISEHNRLYWYRQTLGQGPEFLTYFQNEAQLEKSRLLSDRFSAERPKGSFSTLEIQRTEQGDSAMYLCASTRGASSYEQYFGPGTRLTVT.

Comment on this clonotype: Just one base apart from a much larger clone, this may be a read error. The gene calls are TRBV6-4 and TRBJ1-4, with D tentatively TRBD1 (5 bases). Germline loops: CDR1 MRHNA, CDR2 SNTAGT. The CDR3 runs to 14 residues. V shed 0 bases and J shed 8 bases, with 10 bases lying between them. The CDR3 here is CASSDSGVREKLFF. The CDR3 region has the DNA TGTGCCAGCAGTGACTCAGGGGTACGAGAAAAACTGTTTTTT.

This clonotype was seen just once. V is TRBV2 and J is TRBJ1-5; 7 positions match TRBD1. V lost 6 bases to trimming and J lost 0 bases; unmatched junction nucleotides: 5. Germline V gene lookup returns CDR1 SNHLY and CDR2 FYNNEI. The CDR3 runs 15 residues. The chain's CDR3 is CASSEDRPSNQPQHF. The CDR3 nucleotides are TGTGCCAGCAGCGAGGACAGGCCTAGCAATCAGCCCCAGCATTTT.

A remark on this clonotype: One end of the junction is discordant with germline, which a read error may explain. The genes are TRBV5-4 and TRBJ1-1; possibly TRBD1 for D (6 bases). There are 15 residues in the CDR3. Germline CDR1 SGHNT, CDR2 YYREEE (reference sequence). CDR3 bases: TGCGCCAGCACTCGAGAAGGGTCAGGGGTCACTGAAGCTTTCTTT. This sequence encodes CASTREGSGVTEAFF.

This clonotype was detected a few times. Given a much more abundant clone one base away, this may be a read error. This chain joins TRBV6-1 and TRBJ1-3, with D hard to call. Germline V gene data show CDR1 as MNHNS and CDR2 as SASEGT. The germline V and J ends were trimmed by 2 bases and 9 bases, with 11 bases remaining between them. The CDR3 is made up of 13 amino acids. For the CDR3, the DNA is TGTGCCAGCAGTGAATTAAGGAGCGGCACCATATATTTT. Protein product: CASSELRSGTIYF.

The rearrangement links TRBV28 to TRBJ1-1; D gene ambiguous. CDR3 length: 14 amino acids. CDR1 and CDR2 (germline): MDHEN, SYDVKM. The V and J ends lost 5 bases and 4 bases respectively, with 14 bases between them. This CDR3 is CASSNGESVTEAFF. The CDR3 region has the DNA TGTGCCAGCAGTAACGGGGAGTCAGTCACTGAAGCTTTCTTT.

The genes are TRBV9 and TRBJ2-5; tentative D call: TRBD1 (6 bases). Trimming pared 0 bases from V and 2 bases from J, leaving 11 bases between. The germline CDR1 and CDR2 sequences are SGDLS and YYNGEE. The CDR3 extends over 15 amino acids. The CDR3 region is CASSVVPGVQETQYF. The CDR3 coding sequence is TGTGCCAGCAGCGTAGTTCCAGGGGTGCAAGAGACCCAGTACTTC.

The chain uses TRBV7-2 and TRBJ2-2; D ambiguous. Trimming left V 5 bases short and J 0 bases short, with 10 bases between. Germline V lookup: CDR1 SGHTA, CDR2 FQGNSA. There are 15 residues in the CDR3. Here the CDR3 reads CASSQGRSNTGELFF. In nucleotides, the CDR3 is TGTGCCAGCAGCCAAGGAAGATCGAACACCGGGGAGCTGTTTTTT.

This clonotype appeared many times. The chain couples TRBV10-3 to TRBJ2-5; D may correspond to TRBD1 or TRBD2 (5 bases each). V lost 3 bases to trimming and J lost 4 bases, with 12 bases between them. The length of the CDR3 is 14 residues. CDR1 is ENHRY, CDR2 SYGVKD, per germline. The CDR3 DNA is TGTGCCATCAGTGAATCACGGGGCAGAGAGACCCAGTACTTC. This translates into CAISESRGRETQYF.

This clonotype was recorded once. A single base separates this from a much larger clone, so it may be a read error. V and J are TRBV10-3 and TRBJ2-2; TRBD1 matches at 7 bases. CDR1 is ENHRY, CDR2 SYGVKD, per germline. This CDR3 comprises 15 residues. CDR3 in amino acids: CAISDMGQLTGELLF. In nucleotides, the CDR3 is TGTGCCATCAGCGATATGGGACAGCTCACCGGGGAGCTGCTTTTT.

About this clonotype: Its ends do not fully match the called genes, so a read error is possible. The chain couples TRBV5-1 to TRBJ2-7; D is undetermined. In germline, CDR1 is SGHRS, CDR2 YFSETQ. CDR3 size: 14 residues. The CDR3 DNA reads as TGTGCCAGCAGCCATGACGGGCGTTCCTACGAGCAGTACTTC. It translates to CASSHDGRSYEQYF.

This clonotype appeared a few times. The rearrangement links TRBV24-1 to TRBJ2-3; D remains unclear. The CDR3 runs to 13 residues. V was pared by 2 bases and J by 6 bases, with 8 bases between. Germline CDR1 reads KGHDR; CDR2 reads SFDVKD. The CDR3 DNA reads as TGTGCCACCAGTGATTCCCCTGGGGATACGCAGTATTTT. Translation: CATSDSPGDTQYF.

J is TRBJ1-5 and V is TRBV4-1; 7 bases line up with TRBD1. The germline gives CDR1 MGHRA, CDR2 YSYEKL. This CDR3 has 15 amino acids. V gave up 2 bases and J gave up 4 bases; unmatched junction bases: 5. The CDR3 DNA reads TGCGCCAGCAGCCAACAGGGGGGGCAAAATCAGCCCCAGCATTTT. As protein: CASSQQGGQNQPQHF.

The rearrangement links TRBV10-3 to TRBJ1-1, with D unclear. This CDR3 region has 13 residues. V lost 4 bases to trimming and J lost 3 bases, with 9 bases between them. Germline V gene lookup returns CDR1 ENHRY and CDR2 SYGVKD. The CDR3 reads CAISVEGDTEAFF. The CDR3 DNA reads as TGTGCCATCAGTGTTGAAGGTGACACTGAAGCTTTCTTT.

The J gene is TRBJ1-1, the V gene TRBV6-5; 8 nucleotides line up with TRBD1. The CDR3 contains 14 residues. With 5 bases clipped from V and 7 bases from J, the junction kept 9 bases outside the gene matches. Germline lookup yields CDR1 MNHEY and CDR2 SVGAGI. The CDR3 loop reads CASSEGQGQSEAFF. Here the CDR3 DNA reads TGTGCCAGCAGTGAAGGACAGGGTCAGAGTGAAGCTTTCTTT.

This clonotype was counted a single time. V is TRBV10-2 and J is TRBJ1-1; D not resolved. The length of the CDR3 is 13 residues. V was trimmed by 0 bases and J by 5 bases, leaving 7 bases between them. Germline V gene data show CDR1 as WSHSY and CDR2 as SAAADI. CDR3 in amino acids: CASSESRVTEAFF. Here the CDR3 DNA reads TGCGCCAGCAGTGAGTCGCGGGTGACTGAAGCTTTCTTT.

This clonotype was seen ten or more times. The rearrangement links TRBV7-9 to TRBJ1-1; TRBD1 is a possible D gene (5 bases). Germline V CDR1 and CDR2: SEHNR, FQNEAQ (reference sequence). The CDR3 is made up of 15 amino acids. V was clipped by 5 bases and J by 2 bases, with 15 bases between them. The CDR3 region has the DNA TGTGCCAGCAGCACAACAGGAGGAAGTAACACTGAAGCTTTCTTT. This encodes CASSTTGGSNTEAFF.

The chain links TRBV19 to TRBJ1-5; D unresolved. This CDR3 is 14 amino acids long. V lost 3 bases and J 1 base, leaving 7 bases between the germline ends. CDR1 is LNHDA and CDR2 is SQIVND in the germline V gene (reference sequence). The CDR3 sequence is CASSMMVSNQPQHF. CDR3 bases: TGTGCCAGTAGTATGATGGTCAGCAATCAGCCCCAGCATTTT.

The V call is TRBV29-1, the J call TRBJ1-5; TRBD1 might be the D (6 bases). Germline-derived CDR1 and CDR2 are SQVTM and ANQGSEA. Trimming stripped 8 bases from V and 5 bases from J, with 16 bases between. This CDR3 spans 13 amino acids. CDR3 in DNA: TGCAGCATGACCGGGACAAAGGATCAGCCCCAGCATTTT. This gives the protein CSMTGTKDQPQHF. Drawing the rest from reference TRBV29-1 and TRBJ1-5, the complete variable domain is SAVISQKPSRDICQRGTSLTIQCQVDSQVTMMFWYRQQPGQSLTLIATANQGSEATYESGFVIDKFPISRPNLTFSTLTVSNMSPEDSSIYLCSMTGTKDQPQHFGDGTRLSIL.

This clonotype turned up a few times. The chain is built from TRBV7-9 and TRBJ1-1, with a weak D call TRBD1 (5 bases). V was cut by 6 bases and J by 7 bases, with 15 bases left in between. The germline CDR1 and CDR2 sequences are SEHNR and FQNEAQ (reference sequence). This CDR3 has 13 residues. The CDR3 nucleotides read TGTGCCAGCAGAGACAGAGGGGCCGATGAAGCTTTCTTT. Protein sequence: CASRDRGADEAFF.

The rearrangement joins TRBV5-1 to TRBJ2-2; D is possibly TRBD1 (5 bases). This CDR3 region has 15 residues. Germline loops: CDR1 SGHRS, CDR2 YFSETQ. The germline V and J ends were trimmed by 2 bases and 3 bases, with 11 bases remaining between them. CDR3 bases: TGCGCCAGCAGCTTCCAAGGGGCGGACACCGGGGAGCTGTTTTTT. This translates into CASSFQGADTGELFF.

The rearrangement links TRBV7-9 to TRBJ2-7; perhaps TRBD2 as D (5 bases). The J call may be incorrect, as the DNA end agrees better with TRBJ2-1. Looked up from germline, CDR1 is SEHNR and CDR2 is FQNEAQ (reference sequence). This CDR3 spans 13 amino acids. The CDR3 coding sequence is TGTGCCAGCAGCGGGGAGATGGTCAATGAGCAGTTCTTC. Amino acid sequence: CASSGEMVNEQFF.

The chain has TRBV20-1 and TRBJ1-1; the D gene is possibly TRBD1 (5 bases). The CDR3 is made up of 14 amino acids. V was shortened by 5 bases and J by 8 bases, with 21 bases between the two germline ends. Germline-derived CDR1 and CDR2 are DFQATT and SNEGSKA (reference sequence). In DNA, the CDR3 is TGCAGTGCTGGAACGGCAACAGGCTCCTGGGAAGCTTTCTTT. As protein: CSAGTATGSWEAFF.